This T cell receptor beta chain appears in the sequencing data of a study of blood T cell repertoires in COVID-19. As for the study in general: Nucleic acid was either cDNA or gDNA, and it came from T cells, B-cell-depleted T cells, or PBMCs.

The germline CDR1 and CDR2 sequences are MGHDK and SYGVNS. Trimming took off 3 bases at V and 3 bases at J, with 3 bases between the two ends. This CDR3 has 13 amino acids. Methods used by the authors: It was from reference gene primer amplification that nucleated cell counts were estimated. Clones were sequenced by immunoSEQ multiplex PCR, and TCRdb holds only the in-frame ones, with some missing. For V, J and clone size, that table is used; D and trimming come from the DNA. The table includes about 270,000 clones, approximately 81% detected once. This TCR was sampled from a young woman with acute or convalescent COVID-19. Material: peripheral blood. V is TRBV25-1 and J is TRBJ2-6; D not certain. The CDR3 DNA sequence: TGTGCCAGCAGTGACTATGGGGCCAACGTCCTGACTTTC. This gives the protein CASSDYGANVLTF. Full variable domain (outside the CDR3, taken from reference TRBV25-1 and TRBJ2-6): EADIYQTPRYLVIGTGKKITLECSQTMGHDKMYWYQQDPGMELHLIHYSYGVNSTEKGDLSSESTVSRIRTEHFPLTLESARPSHTSQYLCASSDYGANVLTFGAGSRLTVL.